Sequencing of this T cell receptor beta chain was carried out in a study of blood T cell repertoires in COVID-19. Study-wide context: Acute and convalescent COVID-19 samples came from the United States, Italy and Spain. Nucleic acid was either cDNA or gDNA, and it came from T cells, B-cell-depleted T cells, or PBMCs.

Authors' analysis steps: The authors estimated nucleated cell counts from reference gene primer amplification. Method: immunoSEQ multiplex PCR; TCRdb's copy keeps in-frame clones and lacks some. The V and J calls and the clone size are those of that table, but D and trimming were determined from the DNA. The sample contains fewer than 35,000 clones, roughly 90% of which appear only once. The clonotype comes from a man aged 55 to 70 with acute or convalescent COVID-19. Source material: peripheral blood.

CDR3 in amino acids: CASSQGSGQSNQPQHF. The CDR3 DNA follows: TGTGCCAGCAGCCAAGGCAGCGGGCAGAGCAATCAGCCCCAGCATTTT. The V call is TRBV3-1 (or the pseudogene TRBV3-2), the J call TRBJ1-5; no definite D call. CDR3 length equals 16 residues. Germline V gene lookup returns CDR1 LGHDT and CDR2 YNNKEL (reference sequence). V was clipped by 1 base and J by 1 base, with 11 bases between them.